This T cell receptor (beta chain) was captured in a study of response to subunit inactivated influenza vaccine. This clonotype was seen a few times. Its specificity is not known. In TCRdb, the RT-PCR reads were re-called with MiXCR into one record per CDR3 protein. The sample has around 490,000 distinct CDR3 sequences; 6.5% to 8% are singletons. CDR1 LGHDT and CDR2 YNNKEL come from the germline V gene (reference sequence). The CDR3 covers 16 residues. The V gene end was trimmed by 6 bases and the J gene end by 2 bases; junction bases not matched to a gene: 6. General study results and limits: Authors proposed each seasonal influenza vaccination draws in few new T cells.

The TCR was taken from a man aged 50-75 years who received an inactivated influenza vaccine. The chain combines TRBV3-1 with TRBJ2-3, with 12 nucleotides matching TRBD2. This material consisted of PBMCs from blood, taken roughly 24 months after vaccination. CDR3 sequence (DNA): TGTGCCAGCAGTACCGGACTAGCGGGGCCCACAGATACGCAGTATTTT. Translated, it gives CASSTGLAGPTDTQYF.